This T cell receptor (beta chain) was identified during a study of blood T cells in healthy people across ages (dated by TCRdb to 2015 to 2017). Regarding the study in general: In model experiments, template switching captured about one uniquely barcoded TCR beta cDNA molecule for every two T cells. The donors were split into four age groups: young (average about 16 years), middle-aged (nearly 40), aged (more than 60) and long-lived (roughly 86). The study measured age-related changes in TCR beta repertoire diversity using deep sequencing normalized with unique cDNA molecular identifiers. Using the same blood draw, the study looked at two additional independent replicas of 1 million unique cDNA reads for two donors, one aged 18 to 30 and the other aged 80 or older. Donors of different ages were randomly distributed across sequencing lanes to avoid experimental bias. Broader findings and caveats from the paper: Observed TCR beta diversity per million T cells fell roughly linearly with age, and a significant reduction was already apparent by age roughly 40. Observed TCR beta diversity correlated strongly with the percentage of naive T cells measured by flow cytometry. Compared with the aged group, more naive CD4+ T cells, fewer expanded clones and increased TCR diversity were shown by the long-lived group, suggesting age selection. Because the CMV infection status of the donors was unknown, age-related changes in expanded clonotypes may potentially have been confounded. Since profiling was done on bulk unsorted PBMCs, naive and antigen-experienced compartments could not be conclusively compared. Estimates of total diversity based on one million sequenced T cells were regarded as lower bounds and as underestimates.

In regard to this clonotype: There is no known antigen for this receptor. One base away there is no much larger clone; base qualities are not given.

Library preparation used 5' RACE. This sample was sequenced with an Illumina HiSeq 2500. A second PCR of about 6 to 11 cycles was performed with a sample-barcoded 5' primer and a J-beta primer mix. A unique molecular identifier was introduced onto each TCR beta cDNA molecule by a template-switch 5' adaptor carrying 12 random nucleotides. Each sample yielded at least 3 million CDR3-containing paired-end reads. First-strand cDNA synthesis was performed from all RNA using the Mint cDNA synthesis kit, with priming by a TRBC-specific oligonucleotide. After uracil-DNA glycosylase treatment, a first 18-cycle PCR used universal primers M1SS and BC2_uni_R on all cDNA. Turning to the authors' computational methods: Normalization of each sample was performed by random selection of 1 million high-quality reads, each carrying a distinct molecular identifier. Instead of being binned into consensus sequences, reads that shared molecular identifiers were thrown out. MiTCR, run with a Q25 quality threshold and the strictest error-elimination algorithm, handled CDR3 identification, clonotype clustering and error correction. A nonparametric unseen species model with Euler transformation was used to estimate lower-bound total TCR beta diversity. The public reads were reanalyzed by TCRdb: fastp trimming at Q25, MiXCR alignment, in-frame beta chains only. Each CDR3 protein appears once, grouped with its most common genes and DNA. Here the V and J calls rest on TCRdb's processing, not on the authors' analysis. This sample has fewer than 2,000,000 distinct CDR3 sequences in its table, and about 31% of those were observed once. 11% of the sample comes from the top ten.

Systemically healthy Caucasian individuals from Russia, 35 to 50 in total and aged roughly 6 to 100 years, were included as donors. Each donor gave around 9.9 milliliters of peripheral blood, collected into EDTA-treated Vacutainer tubes. Ficoll-Paque density-gradient centrifugation was used to isolate PBMCs, with at least 7 million per sample. Total RNA was extracted from PBMCs with Trizol reagent, with at least 5 micrograms obtained per sample. Naive CD45RAhigh/CD27high T cell percentages were measured by flow cytometry on a PBMC aliquot from every donor. Its CDR3 holds 20 amino acids, cysteine through phenylalanine. CDR3 DNA only is kept here, 60 bases in frame from base 1. V loses 10 bases at its end and J loses 0 bases; junction bases beyond the gene matches: 20. CDR1 is given as MDHEN and CDR2 as SYDVKM, both from the germline V gene.

Sequencing was done on a sample of blood. The chain was built from TRBV28 and TRBJ2-1; TRBD2 aligns with 11 central bases. The TCR comes from a woman in her 30s in good health. The sequenced DNA is TGTGCCACCTCCGAGGTAGTAGCGGGAGGGCCTGCGAGCTCCTACAATGAGCAGTTCTTC. Translated, it gives CATSEVVAGGPASSYNEQFF.